This TCR beta chain was retrieved from a study of blood T cell repertoires in COVID-19. The overall study: The United States, Italy and Spain supplied acute and convalescent COVID-19 samples.

This clone has just a few counts. The CDR3 contains 13 residues. The germline CDR1 and CDR2 sequences are LNHDA and SQIVND (reference sequence). Trimming cost V 4 bases and J 1 base, with 7 bases left between them. Assay: immunoSEQ multiplex PCR; the TCRdb copy retains only in-frame clones and omits some. Altogether 300,000 to 450,000 clones are present, over 85% being singletons, with the ten largest covering just under 4%. This TCR derives from a woman in her fifties or sixties with COVID-19, enrolled during active disease. The chain couples TRBV19 to TRBJ1-1; D gene unclear. The specimen sequenced was peripheral blood. The CDR3 sequence is CASSKRENTEAFF. The CDR3 DNA is TGTGCCAGTAGTAAGAGAGAGAACACTGAAGCTTTCTTT.